This T cell receptor (beta chain) comes out of a study of T cell changes during pregnancy in multiple sclerosis. Germline-derived CDR1 and CDR2 are SGHDT and YYEEEE. This CDR3 contains 14 residues. After removal of 4 bases from V and 7 bases from J, the junction contained 5 bases not matched to a gene. Profiled with immunoSEQ multiplex PCR; TCRdb holds only in-frame clones, not every one. The sample contains around 63,000 clones, around 92% of which appear only once. The V gene is TRBV5-6, the J gene TRBJ2-4, with TRBD1 matching over 10 bases. The sample consisted of peripheral blood, taken after pregnancy. The receptor comes from a female donor in good health, enrolled as a control in a pregnancy study. CDR3 region: CASSKRTGGNIQYF. The CDR3 DNA follows: TGTGCCAGCAGCAAACGGACAGGGGGGAACATTCAGTACTTC.